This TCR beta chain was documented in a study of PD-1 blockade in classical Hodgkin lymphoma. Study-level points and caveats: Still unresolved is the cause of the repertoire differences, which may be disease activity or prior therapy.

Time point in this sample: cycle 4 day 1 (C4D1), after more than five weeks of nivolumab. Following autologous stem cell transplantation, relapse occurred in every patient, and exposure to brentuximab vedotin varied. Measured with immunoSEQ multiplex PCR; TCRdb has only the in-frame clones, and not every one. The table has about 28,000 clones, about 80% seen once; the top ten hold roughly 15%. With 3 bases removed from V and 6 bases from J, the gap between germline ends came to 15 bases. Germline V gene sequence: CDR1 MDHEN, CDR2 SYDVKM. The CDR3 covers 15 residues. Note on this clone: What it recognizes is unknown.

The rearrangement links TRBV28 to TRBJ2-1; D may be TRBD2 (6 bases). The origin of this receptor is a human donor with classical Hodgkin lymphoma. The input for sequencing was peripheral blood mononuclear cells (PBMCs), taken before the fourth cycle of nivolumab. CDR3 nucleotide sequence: TGTGCCAGCAGTTTCTCCGGGAGTCGCCCCAATGAGCAGTTCTTC. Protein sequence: CASSFSGSRPNEQFF.